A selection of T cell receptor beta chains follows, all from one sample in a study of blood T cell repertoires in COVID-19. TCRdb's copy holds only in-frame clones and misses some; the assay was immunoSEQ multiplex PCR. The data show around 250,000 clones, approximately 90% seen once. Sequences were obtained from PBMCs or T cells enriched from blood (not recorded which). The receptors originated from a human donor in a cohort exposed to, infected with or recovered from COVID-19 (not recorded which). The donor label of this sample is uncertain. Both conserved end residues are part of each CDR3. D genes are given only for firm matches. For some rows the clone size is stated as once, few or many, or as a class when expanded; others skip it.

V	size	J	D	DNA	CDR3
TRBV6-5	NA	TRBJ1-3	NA	TGTGCCAGCAGTTACTCCCGGGTGGACACCATATATTTT	CASSYSRVDTIYF
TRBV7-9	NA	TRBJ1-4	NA	TGTGCCAGCTTCGGTGGACAAAATGAAAAACTGTTTTTT	CASFGGQNEKLFF
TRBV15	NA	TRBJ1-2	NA	TGTGCCACCAGCAGAGATCTGGGCAGGGTGATCGATGGCTACACCTTC	CATSRDLGRVIDGYTF
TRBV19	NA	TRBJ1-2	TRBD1	TGTGCCAGTAGTACCGGGACAGTCGGCTACACCTTC	CASSTGTVGYTF
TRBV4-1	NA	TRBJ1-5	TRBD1	TGCGCCAGCAGCTCTGGACAGGGTGGGGGTCAGCCCCAGCATTTT	CASSSGQGGGQPQHF
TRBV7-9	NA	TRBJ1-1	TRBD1	TGTGCCAGCAGCTTATCACACACAGGGGGCGCTTTTGTCACTGAAGCTTTCTTT	CASSLSHTGGAFVTEAFF
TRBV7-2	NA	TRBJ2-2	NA	TGTGCCAGCAGCCCTAGATGGTTCCCAGCGGAAAGTAACACCGGGGAGCTGTTTTTT	CASSPRWFPAESNTGELFF
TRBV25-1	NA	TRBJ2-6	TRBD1	TGTGCCAGCAGCGACAGGGGGACTGGGGCCAACGTCCTGACTTTC	CASSDRGTGANVLTF
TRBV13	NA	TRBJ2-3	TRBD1	TGTGCCAGCAGCTTATTGTGGGGGACAGGGGACTCAGATACGCAGTATTTT	CASSLLWGTGDSDTQYF
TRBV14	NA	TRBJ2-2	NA	TGTGCCAGCAGCCGCTCGCTTGGTCCCTCTACGGGGGAGCTGTTTTTT	CASSRSLGPSTGELFF
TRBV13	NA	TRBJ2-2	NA	TGTGCCAGCAGCTTAGGAGGGCCTGGGGACTTAGCTCCCGGGGAGCTGTTTTTT	CASSLGGPGDLAPGELFF
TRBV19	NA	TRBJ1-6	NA	TGTGCCAGTACCCCAAGCCCCGATAATTCACCCCTCCACTTT	CASTPSPDNSPLHF
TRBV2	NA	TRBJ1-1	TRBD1	TGTGCCAGCAGTTACAGGGGGAACACTGAAGCTTTCTTT	CASSYRGNTEAFF
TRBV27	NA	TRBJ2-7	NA	TGTGCCAGCGGCCAGGGGAGTTACGAGCAGTACTTC	CASGQGSYEQYF
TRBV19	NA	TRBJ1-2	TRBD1	TGTGCCAGTAGGGGACAGACAGACTACACCTTC	CASRGQTDYTF
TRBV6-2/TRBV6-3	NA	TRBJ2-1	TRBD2	TGTGCCAGCAGCCAGAGGACTAGCGGGGGCCAGTACAATGAGCAGTTCTTC	CASSQRTSGGQYNEQFF
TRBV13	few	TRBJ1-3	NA	TGTGCCAGCAGCTTAGGGCGTGGAAACACCATATATTTT	CASSLGRGNTIYF
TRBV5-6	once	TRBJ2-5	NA	TGTGCCAGCAGCTTCGCTCTCTCCGGGACCCAGTACTTC	CASSFALSGTQYF
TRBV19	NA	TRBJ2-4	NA	TGTGCCAGTAGCTCGATGGGAGACATTCAGTACTTC	CASSSMGDIQYF
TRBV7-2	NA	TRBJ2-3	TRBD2	TGTGCCAGCAGCTCTGCACCCACTAGCGGGGGGTGGGCAGATACGCAGTATTTT	CASSSAPTSGGWADTQYF
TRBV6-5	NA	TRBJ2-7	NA	TGTGCCAGCAGTTACGGGGGGGCCTCCTACGAGCAGTACTTC	CASSYGGASYEQYF
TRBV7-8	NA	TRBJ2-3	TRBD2	TGTGCCAGCAGCTTAGAGTCTAGCGGGGATTCAGATACGCAGTATTTT	CASSLESSGDSDTQYF
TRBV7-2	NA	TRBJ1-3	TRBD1	TGTGCCAGCAGCTTAGATTTGACAGGGAACGGAAACACCATATATTTT	CASSLDLTGNGNTIYF
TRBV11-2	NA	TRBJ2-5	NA	TGTGCCAGCAGCTTACAGGGGCAAGAGACCCAGTACTTC	CASSLQGQETQYF
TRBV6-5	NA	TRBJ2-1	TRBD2	TGTGCCAGCAGCCGTAATGGACTAGCGGGGAATGAGCAGTTCTTC	CASSRNGLAGNEQFF
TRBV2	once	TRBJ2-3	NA	TGTGCCCGACGGGGGGCAGGGTGGGATACGCAGTATTTT	CARRGAGWDTQYF
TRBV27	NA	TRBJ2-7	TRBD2	TGTGCCAGCAGTTTGAGTTTAGCGGGGGGGACCTACGAGCAGTACTTC	CASSLSLAGGTYEQYF
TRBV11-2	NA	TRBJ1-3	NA	TGTGCCAGCAGCTGGAGACGCGGGCACGGCGGAAACACCATATATTTT	CASSWRRGHGGNTIYF
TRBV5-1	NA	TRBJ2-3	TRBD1	TGCGCCAGCAGCCCGGACAGGGGCATTCACCCTAGCACAGATACGCAGTATTTT	CASSPDRGIHPSTDTQYF
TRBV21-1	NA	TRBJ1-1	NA	TGTGCCAGCAGCACGACTACCCCCACCATGAACACTGAAGCTTTCTTT	CASSTTTPTMNTEAFF
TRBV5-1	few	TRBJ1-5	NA	TGCGCCAGCAGCCCCGGACAGTTTAGCAATCAGCCCCAGCATTTT	CASSPGQFSNQPQHF
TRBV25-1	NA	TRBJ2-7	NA	TGTGCCAGCAGTGAATCCGGTTACGAGCAGTACTTC	CASSESGYEQYF
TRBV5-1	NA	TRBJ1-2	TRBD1	TGCGCCAGCAGCTCGACAGGGGCGGGGGGCTACACCTTC	CASSSTGAGGYTF
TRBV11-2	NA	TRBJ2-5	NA	TGTGCCAGCAGCTTGGGGATAGGGGATAGAGAGACCCAGTACTTC	CASSLGIGDRETQYF
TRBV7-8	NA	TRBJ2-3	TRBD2	TGTGCCAGCAGCTTCACGGGGGGGTCAGATACGCAGTATTTT	CASSFTGGSDTQYF
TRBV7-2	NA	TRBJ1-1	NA	TGTGCCAGCAGCTTATTTTTCGGGGGAGGTGAAGCTTTCTTT	CASSLFFGGGEAFF
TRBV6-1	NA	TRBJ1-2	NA	TGTGCCAGCAGTGACACATTATCAGGGGAGACTAACTATGGCTACACCTTC	CASSDTLSGETNYGYTF
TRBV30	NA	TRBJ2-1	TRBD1	TGTGCCTGGAGTGCTCGGGACAGGACCAATGAGCAGTTCTTC	CAWSARDRTNEQFF
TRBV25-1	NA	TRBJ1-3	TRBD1	TGTGCCAGCAGTGTCACGACAGGGGCCTATGGAAACACCATATATTTT	CASSVTTGAYGNTIYF
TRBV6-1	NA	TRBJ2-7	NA	TGTGCCAGCAGTGAAGCCAGGGCCCACGAGCAGTACTTC	CASSEARAHEQYF
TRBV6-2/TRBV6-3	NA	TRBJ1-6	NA	TGTGCCAGCAGTGGACAGCCTCCTAATTCACCCCTCCACTTT	CASSGQPPNSPLHF
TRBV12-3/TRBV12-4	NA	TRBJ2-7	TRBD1	TGTGCCAGCAGTTTAGGGACAGGCTCGCAGTACTTC	CASSLGTGSQYF
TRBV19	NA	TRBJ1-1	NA	TGTGCCAGTGCGAGTGGGGCTAAATGGACTGAAGCTTTCTTT	CASASGAKWTEAFF
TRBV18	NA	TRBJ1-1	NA	TGTGCCAGCTCCCCGGGGGAATCCCTAATCACTGAAGCTTTCTTT	CASSPGESLITEAFF
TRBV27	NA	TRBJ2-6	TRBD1	TGTGCCAGCAGCGCCCCGGGACAGGGGGGATCTGGGGCCAACGTCCTGACTTTC	CASSAPGQGGSGANVLTF
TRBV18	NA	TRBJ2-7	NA	TGTGCCAGCTCACCTAAAGGCGGAAACTACGAGCAGTACTTC	CASSPKGGNYEQYF
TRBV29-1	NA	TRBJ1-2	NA	TGCAGCGTTATCCTCAGGGGAGGGGGTGTAGACTATGGCTACACCTTC	CSVILRGGGVDYGYTF
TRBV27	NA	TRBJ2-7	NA	TGTGCCAGTGGGGGGGGCCTAAACGAGCAGTACTTC	CASGGGLNEQYF
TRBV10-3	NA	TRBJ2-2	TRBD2	TGTGCCACCCCCTTGGGTAGCGGGGACGCGAACACCGGGGAGCTGTTTTTT	CATPLGSGDANTGELFF
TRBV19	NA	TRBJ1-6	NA	TGTGCCAGTAGTATTTGGGCAAGGGGAAATTCACCCCTCCACTTT	CASSIWARGNSPLHF
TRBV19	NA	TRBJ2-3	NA	TGTGCCAGTAGTATCAGGGACTCTCCTGCGTATTTT	CASSIRDSPAYF
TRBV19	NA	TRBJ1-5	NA	TGTGCCAGTAGTATTTCGGATGGTGGGAGATTGGGCAATCAGCCCCAGCATTTT	CASSISDGGRLGNQPQHF
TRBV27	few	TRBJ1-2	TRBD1	TGTGCCAGCAGTGAGGGACAGGGGAGTGGCTATGGCTACACCTTC	CASSEGQGSGYGYTF